Sequencing of this T cell receptor (beta chain) was carried out in a study of cytomegalovirus exposure and HLA in healthy donors. 13 Jbeta primers and 60 Vbeta primers were used for the PCR. The table came from immunoSEQ multiplex PCR; TCRdb's copy has only in-frame clones and leaves some out. The data hold under 150,000 clones, with roughly 70% observed a single time. Trimming shortened V by 1 base and J by 1 base, and 7 bases separated the two germline ends. This CDR3 has 14 amino acids. From germline, CDR1 is SGHRS and CDR2 YFSETQ. Of note for this clone: Its antigen is unidentified. The sample carries other DNA sequences with the same CDR3.

General study results and limits: Researchers catalogued over 150 TCR beta chains as cytomegalovirus-associated. Analysis performed later found 16,951 TCR beta sequences associated with HLA alleles at 0.05 false discovery rate. It was reportedly the case that the classifier diagnosed cytomegalovirus status with high specificity and sensitivity.

Sequencing used PBMCs. This receptor was identified in a man younger than 30 in good health and CMV-seropositive. The gene calls are TRBV5-1 and TRBJ2-3; D is uncertain. In DNA form, the CDR3 reads TGCGCCAGCAGCTTGTTTGCGGGCACAGATACGCAGTATTTT. Translated: CASSLFAGTDTQYF. The variable domain in full, completed from reference TRBV5-1 and TRBJ2-3, reads KAGVTQTPRYLIKTRGQQVTLSCSPISGHRSVSWYQQTPGQGLQFLFEYFSETQRNKGNFPGRFSGRQFSNSRSEMNVSTLELGDSALYLCASSLFAGTDTQYFGPGTRLTVL.